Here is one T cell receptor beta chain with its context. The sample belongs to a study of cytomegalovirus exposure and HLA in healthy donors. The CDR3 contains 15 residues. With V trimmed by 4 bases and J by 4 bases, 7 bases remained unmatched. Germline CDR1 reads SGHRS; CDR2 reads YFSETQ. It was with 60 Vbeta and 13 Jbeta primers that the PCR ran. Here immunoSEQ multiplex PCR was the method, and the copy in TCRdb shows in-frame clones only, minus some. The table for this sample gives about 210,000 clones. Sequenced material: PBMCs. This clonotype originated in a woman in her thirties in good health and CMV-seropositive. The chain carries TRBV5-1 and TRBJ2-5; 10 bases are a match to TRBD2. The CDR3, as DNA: TGCGCCAGCAGCGAGGCTAGCGGGGGTAGAGAGACCCAGTACTTC. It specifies CASSEASGGRETQYF.